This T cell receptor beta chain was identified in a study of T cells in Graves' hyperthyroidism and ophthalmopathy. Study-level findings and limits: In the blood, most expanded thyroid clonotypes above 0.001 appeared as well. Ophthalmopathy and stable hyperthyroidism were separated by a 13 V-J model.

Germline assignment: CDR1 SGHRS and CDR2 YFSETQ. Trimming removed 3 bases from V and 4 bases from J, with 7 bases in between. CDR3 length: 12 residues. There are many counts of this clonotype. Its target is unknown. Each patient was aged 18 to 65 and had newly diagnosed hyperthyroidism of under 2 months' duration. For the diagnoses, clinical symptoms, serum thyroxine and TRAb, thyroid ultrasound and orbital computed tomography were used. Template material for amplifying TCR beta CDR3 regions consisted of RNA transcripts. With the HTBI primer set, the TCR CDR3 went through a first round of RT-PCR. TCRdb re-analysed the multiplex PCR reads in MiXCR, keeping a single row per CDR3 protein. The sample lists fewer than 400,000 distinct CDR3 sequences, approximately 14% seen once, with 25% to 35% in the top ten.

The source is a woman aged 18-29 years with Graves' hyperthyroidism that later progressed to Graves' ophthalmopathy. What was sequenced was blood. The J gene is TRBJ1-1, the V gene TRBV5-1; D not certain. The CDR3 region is CASSYLGTEAFF. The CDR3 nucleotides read TGCGCCAGCAGCTACCTTGGCACTGAAGCTTTCTTT.